The sequence of this T cell receptor (beta chain) was determined in a study of blood T cell repertoires in COVID-19. Study context: Samples taken during acute and convalescent COVID-19 were collected in the United States, Italy and Spain. PBMCs, B-cell-depleted T cells, or T cells were the source of the cDNA or gDNA that made up the material.

The CDR3 has 15 amino acids. CDR1 is SGHRS, CDR2 YFSETQ, per germline. Trimming stripped 3 bases from V and 1 base from J, with 11 bases between. This table comes from immunoSEQ multiplex PCR, and its TCRdb copy is limited to in-frame clones, with some not included. The sample contains 70,000 to 100,000 clones, approximately 85% of which appear only once. What was sequenced was peripheral blood. The receptor comes from a human donor in a cohort sampled during active COVID-19. The V gene is TRBV5-1, the J gene TRBJ1-5, with a weak D call TRBD1 (6 bases). CDR3 sequence reads: CASSSTGMSNQPQHF. In nucleotides, the CDR3 is TGCGCCAGCAGCTCCACAGGGATGAGCAATCAGCCCCAGCATTTT.